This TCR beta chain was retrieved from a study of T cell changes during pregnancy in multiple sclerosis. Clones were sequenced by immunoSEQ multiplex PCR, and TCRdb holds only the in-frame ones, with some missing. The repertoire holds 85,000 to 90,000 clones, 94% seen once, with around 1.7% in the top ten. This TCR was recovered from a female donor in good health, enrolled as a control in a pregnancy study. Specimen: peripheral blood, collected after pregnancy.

The CDR3 sequence is CASSSGLSSEQYF. CDR3 bases: TGTGCCAGCAGCTCGGGACTATCTTCCGAGCAGTACTTC. The V call is TRBV7-6, the J call TRBJ2-7; 7 bases match TRBD2. The germline V gene has CDR1 SGHVS and CDR2 FNYEAQ. V lost 4 bases to trimming and J lost 6 bases; unmatched junction nucleotides: 6. This CDR3 contains 13 residues.